The 3 T cell receptor beta chains below come from one sample, sequenced in a study of blood T cell repertoires in COVID-19. The repertoire was sequenced with immunoSEQ multiplex PCR; TCRdb's copy has only in-frame clones and lacks some. The sample includes 350,000 or so clones, about 89% of them seen just once. The sequenced sample was peripheral blood. These TCRs come from a woman aged 30 to 39 with COVID-19, enrolled during active disease.

This clone was seen a handful of times. The chain is built from TRBV25-1 and TRBJ1-6, with no clear D. V gave up 5 bases and J gave up 8 bases, with 10 bases separating them. Germline CDR1 reads MGHDK; CDR2 reads SYGVNS. The CDR3 has 13 residues. The CDR3 DNA is TGTGCCAGCAGTCTTCGGGGAGATTCACCCCTCCACTTT. This translates into CASSLRGDSPLHF. The entire variable domain, with the rest obtained from reference TRBV25-1 and TRBJ1-6, is as follows: EADIYQTPRYLVIGTGKKITLECSQTMGHDKMYWYQQDPGMELHLIHYSYGVNSTEKGDLSSESTVSRIRTEHFPLTLESARPSHTSQYLCASSLRGDSPLHFGNGTRLTVT.

A single count supports this clone. V usage is TRBV30 and J usage is TRBJ2-1, with 10 nucleotides matching TRBD2. Germline loops: CDR1 GTSNPN, CDR2 SVGIG (reference sequence). The CDR3 totals 15 residues. V lost 4 bases, J lost 6 bases, and 9 bases stayed unmatched. As DNA, the CDR3 is TGTGCCTGGAACTCAAGGCTAGCGGGGGCCAATGAGCAGTTCTTC. Translation: CAWNSRLAGANEQFF.

The V and J genes are TRBV5-6 and TRBJ2-2; D may be TRBD2 (6 bases). V dropped 1 base and J dropped 4 bases, with 11 bases sitting between them. Germline V gene data show CDR1 as SGHDT and CDR2 as YYEEEE. CDR3 length: 15 amino acids. The CDR3 loop reads CASSLLAGTTGELFF. The CDR3 bases are TGTGCCAGCAGCTTGTTGGCGGGAACCACCGGGGAGCTGTTTTTT.